The entry below describes one T cell receptor (beta chain). Germline values: CDR1 LNHDA, CDR2 SQIVND (reference sequence). This CDR3 comprises 15 residues. V was clipped by 6 bases and J by 4 bases, with 18 bases between them. The data were obtained in a study of OX40 agonist ivuxolimab in advanced cancers. Study overall: Patients treated during dose escalation were battling hepatocellular carcinoma, melanoma, renal cell or head and neck cancer.

The assay was immunoSEQ multiplex PCR, and TCRdb's table has in-frame clones only and misses some. Altogether 80,000 to 95,000 clones are present, just over 90% being singletons, with the ten largest covering 0.7% to 0.9%. V gene TRBV19 combines with J gene TRBJ1-2, with D hard to call. This clonotype was sampled from an adult with an advanced solid tumor such as melanoma, head and neck, liver or kidney cancer. Sequenced here: CD4+ or CD8+ T cells sorted from blood, sampled in a trial of the OX40 agonist ivuxolimab. This CDR3 is CASRGEAPAPYGYTF. The CDR3 DNA follows: TGTGCCAGTAGGGGAGAGGCCCCGGCCCCCTATGGCTACACCTTC.